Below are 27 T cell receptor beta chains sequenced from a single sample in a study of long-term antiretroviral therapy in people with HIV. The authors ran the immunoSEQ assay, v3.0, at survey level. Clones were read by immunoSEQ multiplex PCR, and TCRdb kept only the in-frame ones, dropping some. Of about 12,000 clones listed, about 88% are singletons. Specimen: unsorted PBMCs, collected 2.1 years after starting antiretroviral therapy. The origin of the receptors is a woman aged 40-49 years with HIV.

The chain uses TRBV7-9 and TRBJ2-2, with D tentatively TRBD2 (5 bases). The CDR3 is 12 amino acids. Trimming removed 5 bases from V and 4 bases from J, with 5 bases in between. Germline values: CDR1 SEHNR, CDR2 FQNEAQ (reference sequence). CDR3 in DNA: TGTGCCAGCAGCACTAGCACCGGGGAGCTGTTTTTT. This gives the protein CASSTSTGELFF.

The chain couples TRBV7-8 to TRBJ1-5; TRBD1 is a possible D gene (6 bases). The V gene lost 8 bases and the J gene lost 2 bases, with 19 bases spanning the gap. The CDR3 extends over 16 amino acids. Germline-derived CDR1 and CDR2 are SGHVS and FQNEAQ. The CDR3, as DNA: TGTGCCAGCGGTGCGGGGGCCCTTATGGGCAATCAGCCCCAGCATTTT. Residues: CASGAGALMGNQPQHF.

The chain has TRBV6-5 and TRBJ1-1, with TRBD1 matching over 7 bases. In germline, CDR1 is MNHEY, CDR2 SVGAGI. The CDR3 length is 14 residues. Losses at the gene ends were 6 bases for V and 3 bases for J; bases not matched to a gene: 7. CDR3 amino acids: CASSSLGGYTEAFF. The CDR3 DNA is TGTGCCAGCAGCAGCCTAGGGGGCTACACTGAAGCTTTCTTT.

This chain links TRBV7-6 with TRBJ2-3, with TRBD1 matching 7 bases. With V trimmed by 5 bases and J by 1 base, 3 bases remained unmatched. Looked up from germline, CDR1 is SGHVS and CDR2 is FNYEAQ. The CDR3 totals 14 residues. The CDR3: CASSRGQGTDTQYF. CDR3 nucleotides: TGTGCCAGCAGCCGCGGACAGGGCACAGATACGCAGTATTTT.

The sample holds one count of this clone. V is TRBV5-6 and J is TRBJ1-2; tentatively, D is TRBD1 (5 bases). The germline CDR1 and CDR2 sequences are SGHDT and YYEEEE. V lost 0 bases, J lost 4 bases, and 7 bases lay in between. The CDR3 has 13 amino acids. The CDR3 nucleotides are TGTGCCAGCAGCTTGGGACAGTCCTATGGCTACACCTTC. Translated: CASSLGQSYGYTF. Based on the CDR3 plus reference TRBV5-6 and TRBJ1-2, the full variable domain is DAGVTQSPTHLIKTRGQQVTLRCSPKSGHDTVSWYQQALGQGPQFIFQYYEEEERQRGNFPDRFSGHQFPNYSSELNVNALLLGDSALYLCASSLGQSYGYTFGSGTRLTVV.

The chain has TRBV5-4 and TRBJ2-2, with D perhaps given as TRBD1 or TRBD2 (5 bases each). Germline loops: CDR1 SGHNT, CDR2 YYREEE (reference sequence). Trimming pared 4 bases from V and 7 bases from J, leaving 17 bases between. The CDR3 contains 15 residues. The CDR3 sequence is CASSLDRGRGGELFF. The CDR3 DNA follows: TGTGCCAGCAGCCTGGACCGGGGCCGAGGCGGGGAGCTGTTTTTT.

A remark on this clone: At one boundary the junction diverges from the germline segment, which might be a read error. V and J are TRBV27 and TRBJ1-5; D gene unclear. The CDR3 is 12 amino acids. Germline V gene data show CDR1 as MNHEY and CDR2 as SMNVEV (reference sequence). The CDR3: CASKNGNRPQHF. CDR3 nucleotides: TGTGCCAGCAAAAATGGGAATCGGCCCCAGCATTTT.

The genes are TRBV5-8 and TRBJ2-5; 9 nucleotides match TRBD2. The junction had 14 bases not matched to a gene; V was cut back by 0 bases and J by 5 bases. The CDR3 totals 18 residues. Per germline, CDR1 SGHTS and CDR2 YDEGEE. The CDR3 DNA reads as TGTGCCAGCAGCTTGGTCGCTTGGGGCGGGGGGGCCGGCGAGACCCAGTACTTC. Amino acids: CASSLVAWGGGAGETQYF.

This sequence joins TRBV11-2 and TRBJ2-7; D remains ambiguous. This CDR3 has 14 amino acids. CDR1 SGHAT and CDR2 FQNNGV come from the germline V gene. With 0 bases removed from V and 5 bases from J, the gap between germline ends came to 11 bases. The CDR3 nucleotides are TGTGCCAGCAGCTTAGACTGGCAAGGGCACGAGCAGTACTTC. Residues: CASSLDWQGHEQYF.

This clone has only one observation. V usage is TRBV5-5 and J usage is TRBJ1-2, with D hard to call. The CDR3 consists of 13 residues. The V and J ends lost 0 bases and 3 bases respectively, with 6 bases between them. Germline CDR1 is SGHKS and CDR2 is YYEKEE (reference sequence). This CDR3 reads CASSLAGDYGYTF. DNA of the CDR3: TGTGCCAGCAGCTTGGCAGGCGACTATGGCTACACCTTC.

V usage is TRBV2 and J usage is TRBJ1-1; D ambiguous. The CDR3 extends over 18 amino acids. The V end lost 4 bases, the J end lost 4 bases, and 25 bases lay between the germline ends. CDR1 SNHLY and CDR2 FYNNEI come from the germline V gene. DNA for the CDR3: TGTGCCAGCAGTGCCTGTGTTCCGGGGAGTTTTCAGTGCACTGAAGCTTTCTTT. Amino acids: CASSACVPGSFQCTEAFF.

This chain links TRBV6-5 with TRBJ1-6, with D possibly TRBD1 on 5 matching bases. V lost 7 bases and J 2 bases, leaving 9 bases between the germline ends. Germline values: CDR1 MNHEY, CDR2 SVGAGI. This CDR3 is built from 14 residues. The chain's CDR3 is CASKPDTYNSPLHF. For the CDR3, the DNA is TGTGCCAGCAAGCCGGACACCTATAATTCACCCCTCCACTTT.

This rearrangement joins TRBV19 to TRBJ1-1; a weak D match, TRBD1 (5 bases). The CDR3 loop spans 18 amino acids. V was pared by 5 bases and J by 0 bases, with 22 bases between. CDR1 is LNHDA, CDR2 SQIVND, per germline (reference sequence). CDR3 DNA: TGTGCCAGTAGTCGGCGGACAACCAATAGGGGAATGAACACTGAAGCTTTCTTT. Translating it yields CASSRRTTNRGMNTEAFF. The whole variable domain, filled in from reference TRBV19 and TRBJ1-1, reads DGGITQSPKYLFRKEGQNVTLSCEQNLNHDAMYWYRQDPGQGLRLIYYSQIVNDFQKGDIAEGYSVSREKKESFPLTVTSAQKNPTAFYLCASSRRTTNRGMNTEAFFGQGTRLTVV.

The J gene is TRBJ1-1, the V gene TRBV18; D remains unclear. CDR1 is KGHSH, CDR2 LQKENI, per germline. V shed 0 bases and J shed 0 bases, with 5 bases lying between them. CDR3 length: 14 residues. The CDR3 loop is CASSPPGMNTEAFF. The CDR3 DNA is TGTGCCAGCTCACCACCCGGTATGAACACTGAAGCTTTCTTT.

CDR3 region: CASSVEAAANTEAFF. The CDR3 DNA reads TGTGCCAGCAGCGTAGAGGCGGCTGCGAACACTGAAGCTTTCTTT. V usage is TRBV9 and J usage is TRBJ1-1; D gene uncertain. V was trimmed by 0 bases and J by 1 base, leaving 10 bases between them. CDR1 is SGDLS, CDR2 YYNGEE, per germline. The CDR3 sequence is 15 residues long. The variable domain in full, completed from reference TRBV9 and TRBJ1-1, reads DSGVTQTPKHLITATGQRVTLRCSPRSGDLSVYWYQQSLDQGLQFLIQYYNGEERAKGNILERFSAQQFPDLHSELNLSSLELGDSALYFCASSVEAAANTEAFFGQGTRLTVV.

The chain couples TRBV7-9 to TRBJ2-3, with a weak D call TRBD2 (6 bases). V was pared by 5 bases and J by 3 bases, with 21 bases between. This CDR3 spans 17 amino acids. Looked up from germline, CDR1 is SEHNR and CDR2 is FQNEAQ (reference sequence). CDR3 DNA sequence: TGTGCCAGCAGCACCATGAAGGGGACTGCCGGTACAGATACGCAGTATTTT. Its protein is CASSTMKGTAGTDTQYF.

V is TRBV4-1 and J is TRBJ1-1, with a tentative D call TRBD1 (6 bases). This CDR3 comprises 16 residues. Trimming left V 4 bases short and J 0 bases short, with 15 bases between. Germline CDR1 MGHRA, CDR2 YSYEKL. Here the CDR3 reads CASSRSGVILNTEAFF. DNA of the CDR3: TGCGCCAGCAGCCGATCAGGGGTCATATTGAACACTGAAGCTTTCTTT.

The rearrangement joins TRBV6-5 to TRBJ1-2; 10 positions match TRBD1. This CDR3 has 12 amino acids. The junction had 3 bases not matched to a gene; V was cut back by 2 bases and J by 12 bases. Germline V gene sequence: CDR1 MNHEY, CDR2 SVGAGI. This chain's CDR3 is CASSYGGQGNTF. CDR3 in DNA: TGTGCCAGCAGTTACGGGGGACAGGGGAACACCTTC.

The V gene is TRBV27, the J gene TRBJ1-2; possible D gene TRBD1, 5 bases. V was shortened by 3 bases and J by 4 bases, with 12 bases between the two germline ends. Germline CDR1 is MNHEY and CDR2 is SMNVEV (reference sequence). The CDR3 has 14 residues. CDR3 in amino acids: CASSLSRVSYGYTF. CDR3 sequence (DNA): TGTGCCAGCAGTTTGTCCAGGGTCAGCTATGGCTACACCTTC.

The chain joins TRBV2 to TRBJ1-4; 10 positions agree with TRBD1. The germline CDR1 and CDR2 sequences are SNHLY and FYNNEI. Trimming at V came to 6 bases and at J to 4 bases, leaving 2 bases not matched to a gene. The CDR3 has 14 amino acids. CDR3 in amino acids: CASRGQGGNEKLFF. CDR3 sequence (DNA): TGTGCCAGCAGAGGACAGGGGGGTAATGAAAAACTGTTTTTT.

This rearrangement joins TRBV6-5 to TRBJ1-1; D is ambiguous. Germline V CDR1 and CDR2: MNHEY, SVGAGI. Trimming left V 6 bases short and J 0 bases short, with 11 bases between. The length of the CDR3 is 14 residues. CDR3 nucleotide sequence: TGTGCCAGCAGGAAGGATGCAATGAACACTGAAGCTTTCTTT. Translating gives CASRKDAMNTEAFF.

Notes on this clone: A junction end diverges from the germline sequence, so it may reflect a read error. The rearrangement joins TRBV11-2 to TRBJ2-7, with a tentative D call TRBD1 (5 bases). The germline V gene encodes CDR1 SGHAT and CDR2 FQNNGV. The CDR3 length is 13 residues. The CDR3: CASSLDYVQGRNF. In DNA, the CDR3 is TGTGCCAGCAGCTTAGATTATGTCCAGGGCCGGAACTTC.

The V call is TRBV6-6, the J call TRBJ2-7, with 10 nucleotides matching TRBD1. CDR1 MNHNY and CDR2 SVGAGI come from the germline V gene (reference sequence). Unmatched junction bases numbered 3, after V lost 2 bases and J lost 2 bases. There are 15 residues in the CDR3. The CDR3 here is CASSYGTGVAYEQYF. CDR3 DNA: TGTGCCAGCAGTTACGGGACAGGGGTTGCCTACGAGCAGTACTTC.

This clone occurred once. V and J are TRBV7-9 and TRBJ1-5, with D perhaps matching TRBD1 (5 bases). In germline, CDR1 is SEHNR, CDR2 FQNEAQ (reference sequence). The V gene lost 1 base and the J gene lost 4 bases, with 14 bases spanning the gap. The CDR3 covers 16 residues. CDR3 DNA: TGTGCCAGCAGCTTAGTCTCTCGGGGGTCAAATCAGCCCCAGCATTTT. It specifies CASSLVSRGSNQPQHF.

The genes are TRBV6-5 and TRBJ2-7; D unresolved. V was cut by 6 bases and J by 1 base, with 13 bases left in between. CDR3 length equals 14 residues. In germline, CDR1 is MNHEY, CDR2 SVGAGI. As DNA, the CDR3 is TGTGCCAGCAGCCCGCGCGACTGGTCCTACGAGCAGTACTTC. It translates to CASSPRDWSYEQYF.

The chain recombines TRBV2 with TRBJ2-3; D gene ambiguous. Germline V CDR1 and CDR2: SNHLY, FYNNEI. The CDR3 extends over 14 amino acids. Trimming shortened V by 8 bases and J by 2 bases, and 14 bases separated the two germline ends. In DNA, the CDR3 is TGTGCCAGCTTTCAGGCAACCCTCACAGATACGCAGTATTTT. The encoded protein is CASFQATLTDTQYF.

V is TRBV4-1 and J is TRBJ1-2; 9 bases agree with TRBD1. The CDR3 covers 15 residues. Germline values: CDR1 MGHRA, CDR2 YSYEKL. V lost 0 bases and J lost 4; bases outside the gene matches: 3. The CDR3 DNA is TGCGCCAGCAGCCAAGAACAGGGGGCGAGCTATGGCTACACCTTC. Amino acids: CASSQEQGASYGYTF.